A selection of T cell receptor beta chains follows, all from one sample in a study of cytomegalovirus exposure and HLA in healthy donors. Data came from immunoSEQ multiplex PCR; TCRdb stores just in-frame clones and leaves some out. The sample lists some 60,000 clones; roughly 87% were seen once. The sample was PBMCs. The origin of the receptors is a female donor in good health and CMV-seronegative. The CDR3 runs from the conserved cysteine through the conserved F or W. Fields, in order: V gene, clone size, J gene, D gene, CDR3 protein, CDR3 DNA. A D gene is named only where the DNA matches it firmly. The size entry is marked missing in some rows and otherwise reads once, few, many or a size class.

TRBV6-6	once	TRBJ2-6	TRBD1	CASIKQGRGANVLTF	TGTGCCAGCATTAAACAGGGGCGAGGGGCCAACGTCCTGACTTTC
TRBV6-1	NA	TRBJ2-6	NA	CASSELAAATTNSGANVLTF	TGTGCCAGCAGTGAACTTGCGGCGGCAACCACCAACTCTGGGGCCAACGTCCTGACTTTC
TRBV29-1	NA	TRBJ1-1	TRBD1	CSSRTGGAMNTEAFF	TGCAGCTCGCGGACAGGGGGCGCGATGAACACTGAAGCTTTCTTT
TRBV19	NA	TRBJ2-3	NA	CASSPGYTQYF	TGTGCCAGTAGTCCCGGGTATACGCAGTATTTT
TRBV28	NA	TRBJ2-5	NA	CASSFPDGAQTQYF	TGTGCCAGCAGTTTCCCTGATGGGGCACAGACCCAGTACTTC
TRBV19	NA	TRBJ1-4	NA	CASSILAQTTNEKLFF	TGTGCCAGTAGTATCCTCGCCCAGACAACTAATGAAAAACTGTTTTTT
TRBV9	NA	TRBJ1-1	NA	CASSTQMNTEAFF	TGTGCCAGCAGCACCCAGATGAACACTGAAGCTTTCTTT
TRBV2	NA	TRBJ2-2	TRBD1	CARGTGWNTGGLFF	TGTGCCAGGGGGACAGGGTGGAACACCGGGGGGCTGTTTTTT
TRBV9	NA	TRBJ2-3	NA	CASSVVGQGIDTQYF	TGTGCCAGCAGCGTAGTGGGGCAGGGAATAGATACGCAGTATTTT
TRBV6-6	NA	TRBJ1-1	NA	CASTLGPGGTEAFF	TGTGCCAGCACCCTAGGACCCGGAGGCACTGAAGCTTTCTTT
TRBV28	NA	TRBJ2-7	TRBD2	CASSPPGAGVSYEQYF	TGTGCCAGCAGCCCACCAGGAGCGGGAGTGTCCTACGAGCAGTACTTC
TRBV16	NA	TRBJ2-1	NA	CASSPGVNEQFF	TGTGCCAGCAGCCCAGGGGTCAATGAGCAGTTCTTC
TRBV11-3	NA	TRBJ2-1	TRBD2	CASSPSSGPMSYNEQFF	TGTGCCAGCAGCCCTTCTAGCGGGCCCATGTCCTACAATGAGCAGTTCTTC
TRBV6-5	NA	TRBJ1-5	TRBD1	CASSYYWTGPNQPQHF	TGTGCCAGCAGTTACTACTGGACAGGGCCCAATCAGCCCCAGCATTTT
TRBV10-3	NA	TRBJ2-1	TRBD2	CAISESSLAGLSYNEQFF	TGTGCCATCAGTGAGTCGAGCCTAGCGGGCCTCTCCTACAATGAGCAGTTCTTC
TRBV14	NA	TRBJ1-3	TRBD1	CASSPGQGREFGNTIYF	TGTGCCAGCAGCCCTGGACAGGGCCGGGAGTTCGGAAACACCATATATTTT
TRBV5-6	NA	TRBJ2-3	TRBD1	CASSSFTGQGGTDTQYF	TGTGCCAGCAGCTCCTTTACCGGACAGGGCGGCACAGATACGCAGTATTTT
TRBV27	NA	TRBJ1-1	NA	CASSLSRNTEAFF	TGTGCCAGCAGTTTATCGCGGAACACTGAAGCTTTCTTT
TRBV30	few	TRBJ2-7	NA	CAWAQERRDEQYF	TGTGCCTGGGCCCAAGAACGTCGGGACGAGCAGTACTTC
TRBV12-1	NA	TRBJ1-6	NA	CASSFERGQTYNSPLHF	TGTGCCAGCAGCTTTGAGAGGGGGCAAACCTATAATTCACCCCTCCACTTT
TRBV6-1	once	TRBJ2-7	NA	CASSKPGGSSYEQYF	TGTGCCAGCTCCAAACCGGGTGGCTCCTCCTACGAGCAGTACTTC
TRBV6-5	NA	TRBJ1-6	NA	CATSRNGNSPLHF	TGTGCCACATCCAGGAATGGAAATTCACCCCTCCACTTT
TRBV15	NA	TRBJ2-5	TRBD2	CATSNKAGGLWLGETQYF	TGTGCCACCAGCAATAAAGCGGGGGGGCTCTGGTTGGGTGAGACCCAGTACTTC
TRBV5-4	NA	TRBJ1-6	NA	CASSLRETYNSPLHF	TGTGCCAGCAGCTTGAGGGAGACCTATAATTCACCCCTCCACTTT
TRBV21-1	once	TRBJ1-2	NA	CASSNLARLAYGYTF	TGTGCCAGCAGCAACCTAGCACGTTTAGCGTATGGCTACACCTTC
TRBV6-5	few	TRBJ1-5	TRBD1	CASSRQGGQPQHF	TGTGCCAGCAGCAGACAGGGGGGGCAGCCCCAGCATTTT